Listed below are T cell receptor beta chains from one sample, sequenced in a study of T cell responses to AZD1222 COVID-19 vaccine. Measured with immunoSEQ multiplex PCR; TCRdb has only the in-frame clones, and not every one. The sample includes over 50,000 clones, approximately 84% seen only once; the top ten take roughly a quarter. Specimen: peripheral blood, collected on day 0 of AZD1222 vaccination. Receptor source: an adult in good health. Each CDR3 is given with its conserved first and last residue. The D gene is left open where the match is weak. Size tells how often a clone was seen (once, few, many) or the class of an expanded clone, and some rows leave it out.

j_call | d_call | clone_size | v_call | cdr3_aa | cdr3_nt
TRBJ2-1 | TRBD2 | NA | TRBV10-3 | CAITDLGLAGEQFF | TGTGCCATCACTGATCTTGGACTAGCGGGGGAGCAGTTCTTC
TRBJ2-5 | TRBD1 | NA | TRBV20-1 | CSASRDRGLETQYF | TGCAGTGCTAGTCGCGACAGGGGGTTGGAGACCCAGTACTTC
TRBJ1-1 | NA | NA | TRBV4-1 | CASSQAHTEAFF | TGCGCCAGCAGCCAAGCGCACACTGAAGCTTTCTTT
TRBJ1-1 | NA | NA | TRBV29-1 | CSASGRMSTEAFF | TGCAGCGCCAGTGGGCGGATGTCCACTGAAGCTTTCTTT
TRBJ2-3 | NA | NA | TRBV4-3 | CASSQGRSTDTQYF | TGCGCCAGCAGCCAGGGGCGGAGCACAGATACGCAGTATTTT
TRBJ1-1 | NA | NA | TRBV29-1 | CSALEGVGFTEAFF | TGCAGCGCCCTGGAAGGGGTTGGGTTCACTGAAGCTTTCTTT
TRBJ2-5 | NA | NA | TRBV5-5 | CASTLGAEEGETQYF | TGTGCCAGCACTTTAGGAGCCGAGGAGGGAGAGACCCAGTACTTC
TRBJ1-2 | NA | NA | TRBV4-3 | CASSQEWGRGGYTF | TGCGCCAGCAGCCAAGAGTGGGGTCGGGGTGGCTACACCTTC
TRBJ1-1 | NA | few | TRBV19 | CASTAVMNTEAFF | TGTGCCAGTACGGCCGTAATGAACACTGAAGCTTTCTTT
TRBJ1-1 | NA | NA | TRBV6-6 | CASSVVPNTEAFF | TGTGCCAGCAGTGTGGTTCCGAACACTGAAGCTTTCTTT
TRBJ2-6 | NA | NA | TRBV5-1 | CASSLAQAGANVLTF | TGCGCCAGCAGCTTGGCCCAAGCTGGGGCCAACGTCCTGACTTTC
TRBJ2-1 | TRBD1 | NA | TRBV3-1/TRBV3-2 | CASSPGTGGYNEQFF | TGTGCCAGCAGCCCGGGGACAGGGGGGTACAATGAGCAGTTCTTC
TRBJ1-3 | NA | NA | TRBV6-5 | CASSYGGNSGNTIYF | TGTGCCAGCAGTTACGGGGGAAACTCTGGAAACACCATATATTTT
TRBJ2-6 | NA | NA | TRBV4-1 | CASSQGETALSSSGANVLTF | TGCGCCAGCAGCCAAGGAGAGACAGCCCTAAGCTCTTCTGGGGCCAACGTCCTGACTTTC
TRBJ1-6 | NA | NA | TRBV5-1 | CASSLDSRSPLHF | TGCGCCAGCAGCTTGGATTCCCGTTCACCCCTCCACTTT
TRBJ1-1 | NA | NA | TRBV11-2 | CASSSLKKEQGTEAFF | TGTGCCAGCAGCTCCTTGAAGAAAGAACAGGGTACTGAAGCTTTCTTT
TRBJ2-7 | NA | NA | TRBV5-1 | CASSLVSGEDEQYF | TGCGCCAGCAGCTTGGTTTCAGGGGAGGACGAGCAGTACTTC
TRBJ1-4 | TRBD1 | NA | TRBV28 | CASRRPGQGATNEKLFF | TGTGCCAGCAGACGGCCGGGACAGGGAGCAACTAATGAAAAACTGTTTTTT
TRBJ1-2 | TRBD1 | few | TRBV12-3/TRBV12-4 | CASRPDRVGGYTF | TGTGCCAGCAGACCCGACAGGGTGGGAGGCTACACCTTC
TRBJ2-1 | NA | NA | TRBV4-1 | CASSQASSSYNEQFF | TGCGCCAGCAGCCAGGCCTCAAGCTCCTACAATGAGCAGTTCTTC
TRBJ2-1 | NA | NA | TRBV11-2 | CASSLHQVNEQFF | TGTGCCAGCAGCCTCCACCAGGTCAATGAGCAGTTCTTC
TRBJ2-7 | TRBD1 | NA | TRBV6-5 | CASSYSGRGPLQQYF | TGTGCCAGCAGTTACTCAGGCAGGGGGCCCTTGCAGCAGTACTTC
TRBJ2-3 | NA | once | TRBV4-1 | CASSQAGEGDTQYF | TGCGCCAGCAGCCAAGCGGGAGAGGGAGATACGCAGTATTTT
TRBJ2-5 | TRBD2 | NA | TRBV2 | CASRGLAGEETQYF | TGTGCCAGCAGGGGACTAGCGGGAGAGGAGACCCAGTACTTC
TRBJ2-7 | TRBD2 | NA | TRBV28 | CASSFFRTSGRAFPEQYF | TGTGCCAGCAGTTTCTTTCGGACTAGCGGGAGGGCGTTTCCCGAGCAGTACTTC
TRBJ2-1 | TRBD2 | NA | TRBV4-2 | CASGGRSSYNEQFF | TGTGCCAGCGGCGGGAGGAGCTCCTACAATGAGCAGTTCTTC
TRBJ1-3 | NA | NA | TRBV21-1 | CASSISEGNTIYF | TGTGCCAGCAGCATAAGTGAGGGGAACACCATATATTTT
TRBJ1-1 | TRBD1 | NA | TRBV2 | CASSGQGMGAFF | TGTGCCAGCAGCGGACAGGGGATGGGAGCTTTCTTT
TRBJ1-1 | NA | NA | TRBV11-3 | CASSLGGGGNTEAFF | TGTGCCAGCAGCTTAGGAGGAGGGGGGAACACTGAAGCTTTCTTT
TRBJ2-1 | NA | NA | TRBV11-2 | CASSLDGRVFNEQFF | TGTGCCAGCAGCTTAGACGGGCGCGTGTTTAATGAGCAGTTCTTC
TRBJ2-2 | TRBD2 | few | TRBV3-1/TRBV3-2 | CASQSSGRAGELFF | TGTGCCAGCCAGAGTAGCGGGAGGGCCGGGGAGCTGTTTTTT
TRBJ2-7 | NA | NA | TRBV24-1 | CATSDLSGDTSYEQYF | TGTGCCACCAGTGATTTGTCAGGCGATACTTCCTACGAGCAGTACTTC
TRBJ2-2 | TRBD2 | NA | TRBV5-1 | CASGAFQRETGELFF | TGCGCCAGCGGAGCTTTTCAGCGGGAGACCGGGGAGCTGTTTTTT